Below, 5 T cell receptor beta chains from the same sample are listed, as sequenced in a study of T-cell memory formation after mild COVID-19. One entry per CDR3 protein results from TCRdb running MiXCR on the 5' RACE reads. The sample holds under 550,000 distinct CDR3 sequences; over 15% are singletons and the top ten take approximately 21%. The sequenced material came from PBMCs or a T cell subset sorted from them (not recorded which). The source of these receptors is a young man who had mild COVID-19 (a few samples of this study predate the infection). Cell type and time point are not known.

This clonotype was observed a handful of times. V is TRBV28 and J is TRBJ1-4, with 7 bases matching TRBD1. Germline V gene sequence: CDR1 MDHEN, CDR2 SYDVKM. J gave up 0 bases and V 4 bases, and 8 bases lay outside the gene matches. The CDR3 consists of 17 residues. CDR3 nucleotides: TGTGCCAGCAGTTCAATGATCCAGGGGGCAACTAATGAAAAACTGTTTTTT. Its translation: CASSSMIQGATNEKLFF.

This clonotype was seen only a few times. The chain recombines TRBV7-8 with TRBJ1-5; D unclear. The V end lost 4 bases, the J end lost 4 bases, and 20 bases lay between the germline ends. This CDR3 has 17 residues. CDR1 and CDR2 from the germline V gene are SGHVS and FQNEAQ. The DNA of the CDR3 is TGTGCCAGCAGCTCCACCCCAGATGGCCGTGGGAATCAGCCCCAGCATTTT. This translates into CASSSTPDGRGNQPQHF.

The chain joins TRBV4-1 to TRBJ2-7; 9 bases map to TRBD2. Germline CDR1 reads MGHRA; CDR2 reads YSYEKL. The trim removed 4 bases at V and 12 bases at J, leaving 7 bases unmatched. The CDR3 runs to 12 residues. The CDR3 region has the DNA TGCGCCAGCAGCCCGGCGGGGGGGGTGGTGTACTTC. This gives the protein CASSPAGGVVYF.

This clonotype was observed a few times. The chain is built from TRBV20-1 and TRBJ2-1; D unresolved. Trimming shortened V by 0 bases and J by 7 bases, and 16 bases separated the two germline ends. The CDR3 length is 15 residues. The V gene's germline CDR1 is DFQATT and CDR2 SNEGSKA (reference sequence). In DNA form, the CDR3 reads TGCAGTGCTAGAGATGCCACAAACTTCGGGAATGAGCAGTTCTTC. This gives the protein CSARDATNFGNEQFF.

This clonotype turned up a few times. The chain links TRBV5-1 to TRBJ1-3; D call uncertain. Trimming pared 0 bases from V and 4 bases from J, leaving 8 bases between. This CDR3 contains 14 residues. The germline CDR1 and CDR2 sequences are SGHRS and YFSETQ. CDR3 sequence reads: CASSLEQKGNTIYF. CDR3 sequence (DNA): TGCGCCAGCAGCTTGGAACAGAAAGGAAACACCATATATTTT. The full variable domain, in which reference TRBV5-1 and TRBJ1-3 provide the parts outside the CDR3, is KAGVTQTPRYLIKTRGQQVTLSCSPISGHRSVSWYQQTPGQGLQFLFEYFSETQRNKGNFPGRFSGRQFSNSRSEMNVSTLELGDSALYLCASSLEQKGNTIYFGEGSWLTVV.